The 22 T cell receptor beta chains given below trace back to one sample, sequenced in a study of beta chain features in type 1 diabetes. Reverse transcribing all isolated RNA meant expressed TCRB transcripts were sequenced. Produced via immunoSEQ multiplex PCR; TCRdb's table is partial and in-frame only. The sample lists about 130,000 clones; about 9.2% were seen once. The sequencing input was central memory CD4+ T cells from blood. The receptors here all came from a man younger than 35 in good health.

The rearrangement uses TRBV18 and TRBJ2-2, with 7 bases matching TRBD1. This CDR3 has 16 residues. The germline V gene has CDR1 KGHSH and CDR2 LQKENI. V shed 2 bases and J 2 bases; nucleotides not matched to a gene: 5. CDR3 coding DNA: TGTGCCAGCTCACCATGGGACAGAGTCAACACCGGGGAGCTGTTTTTT. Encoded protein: CASSPWDRVNTGELFF. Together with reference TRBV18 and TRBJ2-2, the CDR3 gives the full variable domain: NAGVMQNPRHLVRRRGQEARLRCSPMKGHSHVYWYRQLPEEGLKFMVYLQKENIIDESGMPKERFSAEFPKEGPSILRIQQVVRGDSAAYFCASSPWDRVNTGELFFGEGSRLTVL.

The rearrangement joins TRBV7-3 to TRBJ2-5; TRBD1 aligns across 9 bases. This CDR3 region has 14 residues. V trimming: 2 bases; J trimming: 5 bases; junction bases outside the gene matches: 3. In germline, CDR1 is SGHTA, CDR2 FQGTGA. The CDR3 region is CASSLQGQGETQYF. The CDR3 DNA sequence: TGTGCCAGCAGCTTACAAGGACAGGGGGAGACCCAGTACTTC.

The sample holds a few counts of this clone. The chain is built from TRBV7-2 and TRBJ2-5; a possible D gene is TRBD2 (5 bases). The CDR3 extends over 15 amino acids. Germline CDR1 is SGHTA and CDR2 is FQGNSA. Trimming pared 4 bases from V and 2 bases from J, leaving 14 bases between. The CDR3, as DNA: TGTGCCAGCAGCTCCGCTTGGACTGGTCAAGAGACCCAGTACTTC. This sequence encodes CASSSAWTGQETQYF.

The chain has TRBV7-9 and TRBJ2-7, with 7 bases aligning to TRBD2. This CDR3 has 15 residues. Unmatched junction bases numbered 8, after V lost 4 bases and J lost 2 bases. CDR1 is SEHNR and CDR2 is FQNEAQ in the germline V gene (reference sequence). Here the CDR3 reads CASSSSGGMTYEQYF. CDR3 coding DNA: TGTGCCAGCAGCTCATCGGGGGGTATGACCTACGAGCAGTACTTC.

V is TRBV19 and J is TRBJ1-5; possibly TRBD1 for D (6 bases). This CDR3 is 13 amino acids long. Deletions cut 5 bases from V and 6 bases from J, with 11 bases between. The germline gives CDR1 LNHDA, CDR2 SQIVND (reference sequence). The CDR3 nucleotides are TGTGCCAGTAGTTCGACAGGTTTTCAGCCCCAGCATTTT. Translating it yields CASSSTGFQPQHF.

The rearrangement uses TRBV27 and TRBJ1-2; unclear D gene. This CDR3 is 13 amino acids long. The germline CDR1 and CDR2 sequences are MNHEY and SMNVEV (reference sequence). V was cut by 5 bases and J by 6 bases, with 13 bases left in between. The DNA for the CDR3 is TGTGCCAGCAGTGCATCGAGCGGGCATGGCTACACCTTC. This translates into CASSASSGHGYTF.

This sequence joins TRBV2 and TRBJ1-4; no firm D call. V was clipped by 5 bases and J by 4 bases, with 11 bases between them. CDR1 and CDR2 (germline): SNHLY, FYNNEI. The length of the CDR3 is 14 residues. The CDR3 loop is CASSRNEGNEKLFF. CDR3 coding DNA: TGTGCCAGCAGTCGAAACGAGGGTAATGAAAAACTGTTTTTT.

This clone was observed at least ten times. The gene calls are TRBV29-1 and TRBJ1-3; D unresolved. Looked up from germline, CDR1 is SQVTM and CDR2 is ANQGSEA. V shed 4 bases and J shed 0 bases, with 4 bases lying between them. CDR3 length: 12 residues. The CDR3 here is CSVASSGNTIYF. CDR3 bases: TGCAGCGTTGCCAGCTCTGGAAACACCATATATTTT.

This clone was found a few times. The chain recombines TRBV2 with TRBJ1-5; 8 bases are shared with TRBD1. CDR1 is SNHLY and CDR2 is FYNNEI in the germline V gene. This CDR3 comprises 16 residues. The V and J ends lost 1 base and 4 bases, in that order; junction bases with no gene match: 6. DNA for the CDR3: TGTGCCAGCAGTGAAGGGGGACAGGTCTTGAATCAGCCCCAGCATTTT. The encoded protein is CASSEGGQVLNQPQHF.

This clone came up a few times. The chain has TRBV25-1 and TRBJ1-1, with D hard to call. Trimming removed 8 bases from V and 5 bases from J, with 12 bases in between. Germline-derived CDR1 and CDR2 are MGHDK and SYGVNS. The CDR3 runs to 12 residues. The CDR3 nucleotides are TGTGCCAGCGGCTTCTGGGAGACTGAAGCTTTCTTT. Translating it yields CASGFWETEAFF. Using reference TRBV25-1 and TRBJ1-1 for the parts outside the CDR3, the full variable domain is EADIYQTPRYLVIGTGKKITLECSQTMGHDKMYWYQQDPGMELHLIHYSYGVNSTEKGDLSSESTVSRIRTEHFPLTLESARPSHTSQYLCASGFWETEAFFGQGTRLTVV.

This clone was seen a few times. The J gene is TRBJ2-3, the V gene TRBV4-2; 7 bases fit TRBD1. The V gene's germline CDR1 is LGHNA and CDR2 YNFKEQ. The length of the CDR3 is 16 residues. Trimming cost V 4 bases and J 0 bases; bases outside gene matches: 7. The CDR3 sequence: CASSRWDSVSTDTQYF. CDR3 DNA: TGTGCCAGCAGCCGGTGGGACAGCGTAAGCACAGATACGCAGTATTTT.

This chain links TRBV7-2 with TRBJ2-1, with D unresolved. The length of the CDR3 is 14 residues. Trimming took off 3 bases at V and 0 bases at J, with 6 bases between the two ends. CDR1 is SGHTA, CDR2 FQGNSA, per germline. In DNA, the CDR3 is TGTGCCAGCAGCTTCCGTAGCTCCTACAATGAGCAGTTCTTC. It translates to CASSFRSSYNEQFF. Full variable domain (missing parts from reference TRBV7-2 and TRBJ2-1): GAGVSQSPSNKVTEKGKDVELRCDPISGHTALYWYRQSLGQGLEFLIYFQGNSAPDKSGLPSDRFSAERTGGSVSTLTIQRTQQEDSAVYLCASSFRSSYNEQFFGPGTRLTVL.

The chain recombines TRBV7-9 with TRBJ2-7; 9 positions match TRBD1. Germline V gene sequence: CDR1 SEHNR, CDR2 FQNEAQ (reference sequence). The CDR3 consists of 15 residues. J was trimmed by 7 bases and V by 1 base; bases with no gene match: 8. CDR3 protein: CASSLGGQGAREQYF. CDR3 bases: TGTGCCAGCAGCTTAGGGGGACAGGGAGCTCGGGAGCAGTACTTC. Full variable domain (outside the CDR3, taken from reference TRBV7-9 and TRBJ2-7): DTGVSQNPRHKITKRGQNVTFRCDPISEHNRLYWYRQTLGQGPEFLTYFQNEAQLEKSRLLSDRFSAERPKGSFSTLEIQRTEQGDSAMYLCASSLGGQGAREQYFGPGTRLTVT.

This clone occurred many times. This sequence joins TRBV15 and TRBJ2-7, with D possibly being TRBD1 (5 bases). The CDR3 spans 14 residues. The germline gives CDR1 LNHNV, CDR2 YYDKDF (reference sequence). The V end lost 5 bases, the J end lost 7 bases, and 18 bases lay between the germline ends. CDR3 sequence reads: CATSAQGRIGEQYF. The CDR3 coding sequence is TGTGCCACCAGCGCCCAGGGCCGAATAGGGGAGCAGTACTTC.

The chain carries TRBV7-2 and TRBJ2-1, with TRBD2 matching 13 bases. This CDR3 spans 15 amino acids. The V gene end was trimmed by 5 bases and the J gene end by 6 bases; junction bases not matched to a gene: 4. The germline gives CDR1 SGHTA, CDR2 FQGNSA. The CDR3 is CASSPRLAGGNEQFF. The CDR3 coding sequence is TGTGCCAGCAGCCCCCGACTAGCGGGGGGCAATGAGCAGTTCTTC.

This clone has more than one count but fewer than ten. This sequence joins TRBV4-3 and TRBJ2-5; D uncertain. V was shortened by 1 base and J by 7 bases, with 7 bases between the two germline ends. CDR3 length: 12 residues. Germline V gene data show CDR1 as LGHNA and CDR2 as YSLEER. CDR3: CASSQGSGTQYF. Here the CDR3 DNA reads TGCGCCAGCAGCCAAGGCTCCGGGACCCAGTACTTC.

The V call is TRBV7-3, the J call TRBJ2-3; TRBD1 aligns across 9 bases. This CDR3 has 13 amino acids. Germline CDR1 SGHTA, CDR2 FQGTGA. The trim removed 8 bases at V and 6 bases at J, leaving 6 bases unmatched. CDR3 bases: TGTGCCAGCGGTGACAGGGGGTCCGATACGCAGTATTTT. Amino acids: CASGDRGSDTQYF.

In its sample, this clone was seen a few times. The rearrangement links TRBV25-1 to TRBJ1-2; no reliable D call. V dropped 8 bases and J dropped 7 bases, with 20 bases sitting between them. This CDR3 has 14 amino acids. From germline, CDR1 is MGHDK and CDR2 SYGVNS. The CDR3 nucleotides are TGTGCCAGCCAGCCGAACGCGCGGTACTCTGGCTACACCTTC. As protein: CASQPNARYSGYTF.

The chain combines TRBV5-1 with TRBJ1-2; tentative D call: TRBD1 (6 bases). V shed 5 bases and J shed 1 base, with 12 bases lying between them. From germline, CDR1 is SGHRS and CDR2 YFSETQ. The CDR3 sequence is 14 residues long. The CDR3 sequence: CASRGGSNNYGYTF. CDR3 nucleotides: TGCGCCAGCAGAGGGGGTAGTAATAACTATGGCTACACCTTC.

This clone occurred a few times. CDR3 nucleotides: TGCGCCAGCGCCCCCTCCGACTTCTCCTACAATGAGCAGTTCTTC. Translated, it gives CASAPSDFSYNEQFF. The genes are TRBV5-1 and TRBJ2-1; D unresolved. This CDR3 spans 15 amino acids. CDR1 and CDR2 from the germline V gene are SGHRS and YFSETQ. Deletions cut 7 bases from V and 0 bases from J, with 14 bases between.

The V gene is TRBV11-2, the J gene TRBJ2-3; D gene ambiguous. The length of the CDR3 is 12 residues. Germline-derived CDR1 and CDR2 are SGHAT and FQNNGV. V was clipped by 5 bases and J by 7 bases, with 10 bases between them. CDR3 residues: CASSILENTQYF. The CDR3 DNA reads TGTGCCAGCAGCATCCTAGAGAATACGCAGTATTTT. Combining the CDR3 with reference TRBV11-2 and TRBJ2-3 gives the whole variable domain EAGVAQSPRYKIIEKRQSVAFWCNPISGHATLYWYQQILGQGPKLLIQFQNNGVVDDSQLPKDRFSAERLKGVDSTLKIQPAKLEDSAVYLCASSILENTQYFGPGTRLTVL.

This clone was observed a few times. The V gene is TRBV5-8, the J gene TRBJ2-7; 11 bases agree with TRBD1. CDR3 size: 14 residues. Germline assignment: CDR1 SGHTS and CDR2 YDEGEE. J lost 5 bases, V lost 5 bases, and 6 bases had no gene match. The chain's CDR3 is CASSYRTGGNEQYF. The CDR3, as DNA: TGTGCCAGCAGTTATCGGACAGGGGGCAACGAGCAGTACTTC.